These 7 T cell receptor beta chains came from one sample sequenced in a study of chemoradiotherapy in HPV16-positive cancers. Assay: immunoSEQ multiplex PCR; the TCRdb copy retains only in-frame clones and omits some. The sample consists of about 1,100 clones, about four fifths of them appearing once. Sequencing used tumor tissue, obtained from a patient who underwent chemoradiotherapy. These receptors were collected from a human donor with HPV-associated anogenital cancer.

The chain has TRBV14 and TRBJ2-1; D remains ambiguous. Germline CDR1 reads SGHDN; CDR2 reads FVKESK. The CDR3 has 12 residues. V was pared by 1 base and J by 10 bases, with 8 bases between. CDR3 protein: CASSQVTAEQFF. Written as DNA, the CDR3 is TGTGCCAGCAGCCAAGTGACCGCAGAGCAGTTCTTC.

CDR3 region: CASSSNGGWGTDTQYF. Here the CDR3 DNA reads TGTGCCAGCAGTTCCAATGGGGGCTGGGGCACAGATACGCAGTATTTT. The chain carries TRBV6-6 and TRBJ2-3; a weak D match, TRBD1 (6 bases). CDR1 and CDR2 from the germline V gene are MNHNY and SVGAGI (reference sequence). V lost 4 bases to trimming and J lost 1 base, with 15 bases between them. The CDR3 is 16 amino acids.

The chain employs TRBV11-2 and TRBJ2-3; 14 bases match TRBD2. CDR3 size: 18 residues. V lost 5 bases and J lost 3; bases outside the gene matches: 10. The V gene's germline CDR1 is SGHAT and CDR2 FQNNGV. The CDR3 spells CASSVGTSGRGWTDTQYF. In DNA form, the CDR3 reads TGTGCCAGCAGCGTAGGGACTAGCGGGAGAGGGTGGACAGATACGCAGTATTTT. The complete variable domain, with remaining parts taken from reference TRBV11-2 and TRBJ2-3, reads EAGVAQSPRYKIIEKRQSVAFWCNPISGHATLYWYQQILGQGPKLLIQFQNNGVVDDSQLPKDRFSAERLKGVDSTLKIQPAKLEDSAVYLCASSVGTSGRGWTDTQYFGPGTRLTVL.

This clone was detected a few times. The chain carries TRBV7-2 and TRBJ1-6, with no clear D. The CDR3 has 15 residues. Germline CDR1 is SGHTA and CDR2 is FQGNSA. Trimming shortened V by 5 bases and J by 9 bases, and 17 bases separated the two germline ends. The CDR3 sequence: CASSPRGTTGSPLHF. CDR3 sequence (DNA): TGTGCCAGCAGCCCACGAGGAACAACCGGTTCACCCCTCCACTTT.

This chain joins TRBV28 and TRBJ2-4; D is undetermined. The germline CDR1 and CDR2 sequences are MDHEN and SYDVKM. The V end lost 4 bases, the J end lost 6 bases, and 13 bases lay between the germline ends. The CDR3 is made up of 14 amino acids. The CDR3 sequence: CASSWSDKGNIQYF. The CDR3 bases are TGTGCCAGCAGTTGGTCAGACAAGGGAAACATTCAGTACTTC. Full variable domain (rest looked up from reference TRBV28 and TRBJ2-4): DVKVTQSSRYLVKRTGEKVFLECVQDMDHENMFWYRQDPGLGLRLIYFSYDVKMKEKGDIPEGYSVSREKKERFSLILESASTNQTSMYLCASSWSDKGNIQYFGAGTRLSVL.

V is TRBV29-1 and J is TRBJ1-5, with D unclear. This CDR3 comprises 14 residues. Germline-derived CDR1 and CDR2 are SQVTM and ANQGSEA. Between the trimmed V and J ends, which lost 2 bases and 9 bases, there was a span of 17 bases. CDR3 amino acids: CSVENGGGRGPQHF. The CDR3 DNA is TGCAGCGTTGAAAACGGCGGCGGGAGAGGGCCCCAGCATTTT.

A few counts support this clone. This chain joins TRBV7-8 and TRBJ2-7, with D unclear. The ends were cut back, 5 bases at V and 3 bases at J, with 11 bases in the middle. This CDR3 spans 13 amino acids. Germline V gives CDR1 SGHVS, CDR2 FQNEAQ. CDR3 in amino acids: CASSASEIYEQYV. In DNA, the CDR3 is TGTGCCAGCAGCGCCTCTGAGATCTACGAGCAGTACGTC.